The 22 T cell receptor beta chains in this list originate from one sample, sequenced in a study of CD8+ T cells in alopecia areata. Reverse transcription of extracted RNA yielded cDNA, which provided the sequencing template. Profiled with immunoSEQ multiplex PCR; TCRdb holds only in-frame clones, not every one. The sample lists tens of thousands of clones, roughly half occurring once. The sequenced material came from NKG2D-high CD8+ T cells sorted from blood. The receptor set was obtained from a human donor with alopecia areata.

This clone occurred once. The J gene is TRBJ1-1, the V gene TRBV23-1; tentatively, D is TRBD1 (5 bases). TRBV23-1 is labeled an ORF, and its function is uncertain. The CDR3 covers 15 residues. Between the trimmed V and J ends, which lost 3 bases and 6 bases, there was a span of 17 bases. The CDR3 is CASSHSRAGDAEAFF. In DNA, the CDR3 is TGCGCCAGCAGTCATTCCCGGGCGGGGGACGCTGAAGCTTTCTTT.

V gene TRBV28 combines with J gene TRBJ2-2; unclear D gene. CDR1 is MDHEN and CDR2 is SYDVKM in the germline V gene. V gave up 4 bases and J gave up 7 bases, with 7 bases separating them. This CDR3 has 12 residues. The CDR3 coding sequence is TGTGCCAGCAGTTCCTTTTTCGGGGAGCTGTTTTTT. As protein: CASSSFFGELFF.

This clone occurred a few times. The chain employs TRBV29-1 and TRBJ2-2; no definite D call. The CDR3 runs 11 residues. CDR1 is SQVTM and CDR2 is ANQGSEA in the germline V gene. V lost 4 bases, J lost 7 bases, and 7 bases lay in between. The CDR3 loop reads CSVVLGGELFF. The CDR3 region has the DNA TGCAGCGTTGTATTAGGCGGGGAGCTGTTTTTT.

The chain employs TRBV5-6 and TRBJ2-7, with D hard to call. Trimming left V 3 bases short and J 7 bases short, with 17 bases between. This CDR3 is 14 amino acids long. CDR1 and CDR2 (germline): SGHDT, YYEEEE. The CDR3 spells CASSSHLSRFEQYF. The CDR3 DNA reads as TGTGCCAGCAGCTCCCACTTATCCCGGTTTGAGCAGTACTTC.

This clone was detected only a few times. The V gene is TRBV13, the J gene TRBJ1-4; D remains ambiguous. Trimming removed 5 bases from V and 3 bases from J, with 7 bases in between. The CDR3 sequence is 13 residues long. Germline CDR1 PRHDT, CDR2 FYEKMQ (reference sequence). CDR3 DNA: TGTGCCAGCAGCCAAGCCTCTAATGAAAAACTGTTTTTT. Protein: CASSQASNEKLFF.

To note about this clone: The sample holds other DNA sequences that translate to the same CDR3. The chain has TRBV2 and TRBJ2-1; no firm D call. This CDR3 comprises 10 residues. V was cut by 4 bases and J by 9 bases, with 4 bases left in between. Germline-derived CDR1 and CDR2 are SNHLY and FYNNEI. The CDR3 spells CASSGPEQFF. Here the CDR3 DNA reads TGTGCCAGCAGTGGACCTGAGCAGTTCTTC.

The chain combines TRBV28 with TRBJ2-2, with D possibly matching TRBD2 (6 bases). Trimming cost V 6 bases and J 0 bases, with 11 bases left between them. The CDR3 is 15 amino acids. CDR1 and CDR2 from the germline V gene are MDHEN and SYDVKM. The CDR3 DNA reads TGTGCCAGCAGGGGGGGAGAAGCGAACACCGGGGAGCTGTTTTTT. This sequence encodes CASRGGEANTGELFF. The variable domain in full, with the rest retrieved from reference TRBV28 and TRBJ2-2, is DVKVTQSSRYLVKRTGEKVFLECVQDMDHENMFWYRQDPGLGLRLIYFSYDVKMKEKGDIPEGYSVSREKKERFSLILESASTNQTSMYLCASRGGEANTGELFFGEGSRLTVL.

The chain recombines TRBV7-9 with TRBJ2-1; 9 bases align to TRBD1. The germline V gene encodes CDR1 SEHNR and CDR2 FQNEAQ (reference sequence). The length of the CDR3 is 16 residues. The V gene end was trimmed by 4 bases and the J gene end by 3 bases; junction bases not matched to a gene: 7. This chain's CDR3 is CASSSETGGIYNEQFF. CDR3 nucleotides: TGTGCCAGCAGCTCCGAAACAGGGGGCATCTACAATGAGCAGTTCTTC.

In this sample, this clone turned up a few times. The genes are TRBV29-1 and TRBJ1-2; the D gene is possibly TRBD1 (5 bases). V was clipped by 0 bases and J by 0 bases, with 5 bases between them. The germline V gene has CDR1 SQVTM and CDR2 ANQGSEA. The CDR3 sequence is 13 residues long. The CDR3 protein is CSVEEGPNYGYTF. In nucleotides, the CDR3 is TGCAGCGTTGAAGAGGGGCCTAACTATGGCTACACCTTC.

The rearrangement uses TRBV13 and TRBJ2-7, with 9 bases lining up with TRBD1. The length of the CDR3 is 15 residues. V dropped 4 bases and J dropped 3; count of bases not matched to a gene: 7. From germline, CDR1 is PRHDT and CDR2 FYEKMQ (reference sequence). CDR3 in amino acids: CASSSPGTGIYEQYF. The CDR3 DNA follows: TGTGCCAGCAGCTCCCCCGGGACAGGGATCTACGAGCAGTACTTC.

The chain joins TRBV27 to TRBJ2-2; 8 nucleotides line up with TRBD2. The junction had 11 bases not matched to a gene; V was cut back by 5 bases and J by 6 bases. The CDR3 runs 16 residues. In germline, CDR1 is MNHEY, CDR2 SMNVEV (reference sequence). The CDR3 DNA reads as TGTGCCAGCAGTCCGGTCCCGGGACTAGGATCCGGGGAGCTGTTTTTT. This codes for CASSPVPGLGSGELFF.

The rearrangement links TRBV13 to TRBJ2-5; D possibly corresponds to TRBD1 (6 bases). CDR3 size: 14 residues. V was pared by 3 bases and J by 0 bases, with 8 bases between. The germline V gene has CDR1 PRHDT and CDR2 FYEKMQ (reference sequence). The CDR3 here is CASSFGDNQETQYF. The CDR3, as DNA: TGTGCCAGCAGCTTTGGGGACAACCAAGAGACCCAGTACTTC.

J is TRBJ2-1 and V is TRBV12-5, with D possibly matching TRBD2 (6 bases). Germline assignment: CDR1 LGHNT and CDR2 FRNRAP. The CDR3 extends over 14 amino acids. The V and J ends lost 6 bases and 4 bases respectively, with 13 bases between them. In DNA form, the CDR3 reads TGTGCTAGTGGAGGGGTGCGGGGATACAATGAGCAGTTCTTC. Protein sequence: CASGGVRGYNEQFF.

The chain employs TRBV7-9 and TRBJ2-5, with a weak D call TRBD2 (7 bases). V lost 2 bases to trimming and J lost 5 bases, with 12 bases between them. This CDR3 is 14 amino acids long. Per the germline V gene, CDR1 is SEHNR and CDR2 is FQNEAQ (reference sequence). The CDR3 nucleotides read TGTGCCAGCAGCTTATTGGGGGGGCCGGAGACCCAGTACTTC. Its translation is CASSLLGGPETQYF.

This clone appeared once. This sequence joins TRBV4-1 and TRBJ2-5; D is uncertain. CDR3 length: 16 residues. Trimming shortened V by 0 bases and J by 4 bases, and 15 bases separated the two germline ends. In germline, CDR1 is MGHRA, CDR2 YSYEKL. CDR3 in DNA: TGCGCCAGCAGCCAAGAGCCAAGTGATAGAAGAGAGACCCAGTACTTC. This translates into CASSQEPSDRRETQYF.

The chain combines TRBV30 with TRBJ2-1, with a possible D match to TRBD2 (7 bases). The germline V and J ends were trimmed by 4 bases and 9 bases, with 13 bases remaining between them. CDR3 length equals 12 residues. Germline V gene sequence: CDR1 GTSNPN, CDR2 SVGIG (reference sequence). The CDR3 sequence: CAWTGGGGEQFF. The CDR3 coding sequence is TGTGCCTGGACGGGCGGGGGCGGTGAGCAGTTCTTC.

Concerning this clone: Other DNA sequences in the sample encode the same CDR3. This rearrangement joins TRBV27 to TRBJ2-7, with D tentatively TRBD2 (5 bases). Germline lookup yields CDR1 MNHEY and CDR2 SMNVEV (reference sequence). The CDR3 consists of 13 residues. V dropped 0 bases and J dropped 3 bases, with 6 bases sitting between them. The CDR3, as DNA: TGTGCCAGCAGTTTATCCCGGGGCTACGAGCAGTACTTC. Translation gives CASSLSRGYEQYF.

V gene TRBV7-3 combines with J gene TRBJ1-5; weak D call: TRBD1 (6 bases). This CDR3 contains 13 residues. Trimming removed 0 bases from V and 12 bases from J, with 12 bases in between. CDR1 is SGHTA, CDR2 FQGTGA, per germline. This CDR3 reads CASSLTWSRGQHF. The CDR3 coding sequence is TGTGCCAGCAGCTTAACGTGGAGCAGGGGCCAGCATTTT.

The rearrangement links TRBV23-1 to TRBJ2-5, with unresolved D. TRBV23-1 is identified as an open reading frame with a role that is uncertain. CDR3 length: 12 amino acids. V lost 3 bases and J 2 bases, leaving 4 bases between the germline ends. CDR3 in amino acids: CASSQSQETQYF. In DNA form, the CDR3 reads TGCGCCAGCAGTCAGTCTCAAGAGACCCAGTACTTC.

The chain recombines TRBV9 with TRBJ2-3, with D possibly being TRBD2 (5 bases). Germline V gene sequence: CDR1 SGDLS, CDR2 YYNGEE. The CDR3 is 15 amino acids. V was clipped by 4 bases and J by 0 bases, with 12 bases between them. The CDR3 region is CASSLDSFSTDTQYF. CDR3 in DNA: TGTGCCAGCAGCCTGGACTCGTTTAGCACAGATACGCAGTATTTT.

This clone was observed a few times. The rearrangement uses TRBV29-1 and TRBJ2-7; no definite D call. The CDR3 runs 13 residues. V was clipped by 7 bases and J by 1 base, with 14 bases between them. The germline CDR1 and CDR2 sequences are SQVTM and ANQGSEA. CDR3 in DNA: TGCAGCGCCCGTGGGCCAGCATCCTACGAGCAGTACTTC. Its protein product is CSARGPASYEQYF.

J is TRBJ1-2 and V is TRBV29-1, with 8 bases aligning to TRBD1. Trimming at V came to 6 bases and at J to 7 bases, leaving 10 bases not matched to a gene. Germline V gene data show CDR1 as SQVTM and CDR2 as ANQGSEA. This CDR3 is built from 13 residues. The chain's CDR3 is CSVAGGVFSGYTF. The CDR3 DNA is TGCAGCGTCGCAGGGGGCGTCTTCTCTGGCTACACCTTC.